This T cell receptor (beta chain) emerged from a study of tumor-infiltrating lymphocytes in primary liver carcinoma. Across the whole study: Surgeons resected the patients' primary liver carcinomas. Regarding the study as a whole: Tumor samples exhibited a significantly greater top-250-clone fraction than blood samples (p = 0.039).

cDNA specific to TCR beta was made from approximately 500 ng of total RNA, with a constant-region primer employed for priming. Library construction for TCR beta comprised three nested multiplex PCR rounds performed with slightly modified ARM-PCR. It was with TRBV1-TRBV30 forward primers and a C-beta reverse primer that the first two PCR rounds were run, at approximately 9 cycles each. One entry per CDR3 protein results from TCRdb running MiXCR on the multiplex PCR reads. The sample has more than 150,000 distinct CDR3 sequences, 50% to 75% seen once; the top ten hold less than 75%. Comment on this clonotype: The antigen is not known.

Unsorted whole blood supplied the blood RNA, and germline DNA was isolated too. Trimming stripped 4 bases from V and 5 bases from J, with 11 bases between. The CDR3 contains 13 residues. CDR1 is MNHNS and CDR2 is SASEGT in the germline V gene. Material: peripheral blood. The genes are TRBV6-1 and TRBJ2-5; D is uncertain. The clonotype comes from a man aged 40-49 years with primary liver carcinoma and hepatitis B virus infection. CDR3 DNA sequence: TGTGCCAGCAGTGGTGGCTTTGCGGAGACCCAGTACTTC. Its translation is CASSGGFAETQYF.